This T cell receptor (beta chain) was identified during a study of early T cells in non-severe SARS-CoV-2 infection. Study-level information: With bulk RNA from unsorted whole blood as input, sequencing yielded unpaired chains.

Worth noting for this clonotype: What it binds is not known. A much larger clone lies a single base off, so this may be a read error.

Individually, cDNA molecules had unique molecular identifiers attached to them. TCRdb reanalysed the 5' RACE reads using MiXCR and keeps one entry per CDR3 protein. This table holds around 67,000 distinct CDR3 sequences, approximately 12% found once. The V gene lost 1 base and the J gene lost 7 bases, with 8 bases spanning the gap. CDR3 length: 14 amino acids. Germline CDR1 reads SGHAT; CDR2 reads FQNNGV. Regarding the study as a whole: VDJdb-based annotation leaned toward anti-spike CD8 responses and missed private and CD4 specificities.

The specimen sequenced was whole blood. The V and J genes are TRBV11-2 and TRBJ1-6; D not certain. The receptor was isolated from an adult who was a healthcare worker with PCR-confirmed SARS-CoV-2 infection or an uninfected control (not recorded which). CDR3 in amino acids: CASSLAGVNSPLHF. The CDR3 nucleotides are TGTGCCAGCAGCTTAGCAGGAGTGAATTCACCCCTCCACTTT.